There are a few counts of the clone carrying this TCR beta chain. Its antigen is unknown. This entry belongs to a study of blood T cells in healthy people across ages. Study as a whole: The capture of about one barcoded beta molecule per two T cells was achieved by template switching.

This CDR3 region has 14 residues. J lost 1 base, V lost 6 bases, and 4 bases had no gene match. Germline CDR1 MNHEY, CDR2 SMNVEV (reference sequence). Combining a sample-barcoded 5' primer with a J-beta primer mix, a second PCR ran for roughly 7 to 11 cycles. TCRdb re-derived calls from the 5' RACE reads in MiXCR, one entry per CDR3 protein. The sample lists more than 800,000 distinct CDR3 sequences, around 30% occurring once. Study-level findings and limits: With naive T cell percentage, TCR beta diversity showed a strong correlation. Lack of knowledge of donor CMV status possibly confounded expanded clonotype changes.

Input material: blood. The chain joins TRBV27 to TRBJ1-1, with 8 bases lining up with TRBD1. The receptor comes from a woman aged 80 or over in good health. CDR3 nucleotide sequence: TGTGCCAGCAGCGGACAGGGAGGGAACACTGAAGCTTTCTTT. Residues: CASSGQGGNTEAFF.